Here is one T cell receptor beta chain with its context. Here immunoSEQ multiplex PCR was the method, and the copy in TCRdb shows in-frame clones only, minus some. Here the sample spans around 65,000 clones, about 95% being singletons. This sample was taken from a study of shared T cell receptors in the human thymus. Sequencing was carried out using thymocytes. This receptor was identified in a human donor.

CDR3 amino acids: CASSLAIGLAGITGELFF. Here the CDR3 DNA reads TGCGCCAGCAGCTTGGCCATAGGACTAGCGGGGATCACCGGGGAGCTGTTTTTT. The V call is TRBV5-1, the J call TRBJ2-2; 12 positions agree with TRBD2. V was pared by 0 bases and J by 4 bases, with 7 bases of the junction left unmatched. The CDR3 consists of 18 residues. Germline V CDR1 and CDR2: SGHRS, YFSETQ.